Below are 17 T cell receptor beta chains sequenced from a single sample in a study of blood T cell repertoires in COVID-19. The repertoire was sequenced with immunoSEQ multiplex PCR; TCRdb's copy has only in-frame clones and lacks some. The sample contains around 250,000 clones, around 86% of which appear only once. The material sequenced was peripheral blood. These receptors originate from a woman in her 70s with active or convalescent COVID-19.

This rearrangement joins TRBV18 to TRBJ1-3, with D maybe TRBD1 (5 bases). Trimming removed 3 bases from V and 9 bases from J, with 6 bases in between. Germline V lookup: CDR1 KGHSH, CDR2 LQKENI. This CDR3 comprises 11 residues. CDR3 protein: CASSPGGTIYF. In DNA, the CDR3 is TGTGCCAGCTCACCCGGGGGCACCATATATTTT.

V is TRBV4-1 and J is TRBJ2-7; possibly TRBD1 for D (5 bases). Germline CDR1 is MGHRA and CDR2 is YSYEKL. This CDR3 has 16 residues. Between the trimmed V and J ends, which lost 1 base and 0 bases, there was a span of 13 bases. The CDR3 protein is CASSQGATGTSYEQYF. For the CDR3, the DNA is TGCGCCAGCAGCCAAGGCGCCACAGGAACCTCCTACGAGCAGTACTTC.

The chain employs TRBV12-3 or TRBV12-4 and TRBJ1-5; D uncertain. The CDR3 covers 12 residues. The V and J ends lost 3 bases and 9 bases respectively, with 9 bases between them. This CDR3 is CASSFSPRPQHF. In DNA, the CDR3 is TGTGCCAGCAGTTTTTCCCCCCGGCCCCAGCATTTT.

As concerns this clone: Mismatch with germline at one junction end may stem from a read error. V is TRBV6-6 and J is TRBJ2-7; D possibly corresponds to TRBD2 (6 bases). CDR3 size: 13 residues. The germline CDR1 and CDR2 sequences are MNHNY and SVGAGI (reference sequence). The chain's CDR3 is CASSYSTGDGLHF. The CDR3 DNA reads TGTGCCAGCAGTTACTCGACGGGGGACGGGTTGCACTTC.

V usage is TRBV19 and J usage is TRBJ2-7; 7 bases match TRBD1. Germline V lookup: CDR1 LNHDA, CDR2 SQIVND (reference sequence). The CDR3 has 14 residues. The junction had 5 bases not matched to a gene; V was cut back by 3 bases and J by 3 bases. This chain's CDR3 is CASSMDRWNYEQYF. DNA for the CDR3: TGTGCCAGTAGTATGGACAGGTGGAACTACGAGCAGTACTTC.

The chain combines TRBV7-2 with TRBJ2-3; possible D gene TRBD2, 6 bases. CDR3 length: 18 residues. V dropped 8 bases and J dropped 5 bases, with 29 bases sitting between them. Per the germline V gene, CDR1 is SGHTA and CDR2 is FQGNSA. DNA of the CDR3: TGTGCCAGCTCCCTAGGAGCCCCGACTAGTTTGGGAGGAGATACGCAGTATTTT. This encodes CASSLGAPTSLGGDTQYF.

This chain connects TRBV18 to TRBJ2-7, with D maybe TRBD1 (5 bases). The CDR3 sequence is 11 residues long. V lost 2 bases and J 6 bases, leaving 5 bases between the germline ends. The germline CDR1 and CDR2 sequences are KGHSH and LQKENI. DNA of the CDR3: TGTGCCAGCTCACCAACAGGCGAGCAGTACTTC. It encodes CASSPTGEQYF.

This clone showed up just once. V is TRBV4-3 and J is TRBJ2-7; TRBD1 aligns across 7 bases. Germline V CDR1 and CDR2: LGHNA, YSLEER. The CDR3 has 16 amino acids. V gave up 0 bases and J gave up 4 bases; unmatched junction bases: 9. DNA for the CDR3: TGCGCCAGCAGCCAAGACAATAGGGGACAGATATACGAGCAGTACTTC. Translated, it gives CASSQDNRGQIYEQYF.

The J gene is TRBJ2-2, the V gene TRBV19, with D possibly matching TRBD2 (5 bases). Germline V CDR1 and CDR2: LNHDA, SQIVND (reference sequence). The CDR3 has 14 residues. V lost 4 bases and J 4 bases, leaving 10 bases between the germline ends. This CDR3 is CASSTGRGTGELFF. The CDR3 DNA is TGTGCCAGTAGTACAGGTCGGGGCACCGGGGAGCTGTTTTTT. Together with reference TRBV19 and TRBJ2-2, the CDR3 gives the full variable domain: DGGITQSPKYLFRKEGQNVTLSCEQNLNHDAMYWYRQDPGQGLRLIYYSQIVNDFQKGDIAEGYSVSREKKESFPLTVTSAQKNPTAFYLCASSTGRGTGELFFGEGSRLTVL.

This clone was detected once. The chain links TRBV6-5 to TRBJ1-1; the D gene is possibly TRBD1 (5 bases). Germline-derived CDR1 and CDR2 are MNHEY and SVGAGI. With 9 bases removed from V and 11 bases from J, the gap between germline ends came to 16 bases. The CDR3 totals 11 residues. The CDR3 DNA reads TGTGCCAGTAGCTCGGGGGTTGTGGCTTTCTTT. Translated: CASSSGVVAFF.

A few counts support this clone. The chain links TRBV5-1 to TRBJ1-1; 12 bases are shared with TRBD1. Per the germline V gene, CDR1 is SGHRS and CDR2 is YFSETQ. This CDR3 region has 17 residues. J gave up 6 bases and V 3 bases, and 12 bases lay outside the gene matches. The CDR3 spells CASSSLSGTGGNAEAFF. Written as DNA, the CDR3 is TGCGCCAGCAGCTCCCTATCGGGGACAGGGGGCAACGCTGAAGCTTTCTTT. Drawing the rest from reference TRBV5-1 and TRBJ1-1, the complete variable domain is KAGVTQTPRYLIKTRGQQVTLSCSPISGHRSVSWYQQTPGQGLQFLFEYFSETQRNKGNFPGRFSGRQFSNSRSEMNVSTLELGDSALYLCASSSLSGTGGNAEAFFGQGTRLTVV.

In this sample, this clone turned up once. The chain employs TRBV10-3 and TRBJ1-5; 7 bases are shared with TRBD1. Germline V gene lookup returns CDR1 ENHRY and CDR2 SYGVKD. The CDR3 runs 14 residues. J gave up 5 bases and V 7 bases, and 8 bases lay outside the gene matches. The CDR3 reads CAIIIRTGYQPQHF. Written as DNA, the CDR3 is TGTGCCATCATAATCCGGACAGGTTATCAGCCCCAGCATTTT.

The rearrangement links TRBV5-1 to TRBJ2-2; D remains ambiguous. This CDR3 has 15 amino acids. The V and J ends lost 4 bases and 3 bases respectively, with 13 bases between them. Germline V gene lookup returns CDR1 SGHRS and CDR2 YFSETQ. The CDR3: CASSAQAADTGELFF. CDR3 bases: TGCGCCAGCAGCGCGCAGGCAGCAGACACCGGGGAGCTGTTTTTT.

The rearrangement joins TRBV6-5 to TRBJ1-2; 7 bases are shared with TRBD1. Germline V lookup: CDR1 MNHEY, CDR2 SVGAGI. Losses at the gene ends were 5 bases for V and 7 bases for J; bases not matched to a gene: 7. The CDR3 runs to 13 residues. The CDR3 spells CASSRGQVSGYTF. In DNA form, the CDR3 reads TGTGCCAGCAGTAGGGGGCAGGTCTCTGGCTACACCTTC.

The CDR3 here is CASSLRGYQSFTGELFF. The CDR3 DNA reads TGTGCCAGCAGTTTAAGGGGTTATCAGTCCTTCACCGGGGAGCTGTTTTTT. The V call is TRBV27, the J call TRBJ2-2; possible D gene TRBD1, 5 bases. The CDR3 runs 17 residues. Germline V gene data show CDR1 as MNHEY and CDR2 as SMNVEV (reference sequence). Trimming removed 2 bases at V and 4 bases at J, with 17 bases between.

V gene TRBV19 combines with J gene TRBJ1-5; TRBD1 aligns across 11 bases. The CDR3 covers 13 residues. CDR1 is LNHDA and CDR2 is SQIVND in the germline V gene (reference sequence). J lost 11 bases, V lost 5 bases, and 5 bases had no gene match. This CDR3 is CASSPGQGEAQHF. The DNA for the CDR3 is TGTGCCAGTAGTCCGGGACAGGGGGAAGCCCAGCATTTT.

The J gene is TRBJ1-4, the V gene TRBV2; tentatively, D is TRBD1 (5 bases). Looked up from germline, CDR1 is SNHLY and CDR2 is FYNNEI. The CDR3 loop spans 14 amino acids. V lost 7 bases, J lost 3 bases, and 12 bases lay in between. CDR3 in DNA: TGTGCCAGCACCAAACAGGTTTCTAATGAAAAACTGTTTTTT. Protein sequence: CASTKQVSNEKLFF.